This T cell receptor (beta chain) is from a study of blood T cell repertoires in COVID-19. The CDR3 length is 15 residues. Trimming removed 2 bases from V and 9 bases from J; junction bases left unmatched: 7. In germline, CDR1 is SGHTA, CDR2 FQGTGA. The repertoire was sequenced with immunoSEQ multiplex PCR; TCRdb's copy has only in-frame clones and lacks some. The profile shows some 250,000 clones, more than 75% of them singletons. The V and J genes are TRBV7-3 and TRBJ1-6; 7 bases match TRBD1. The sequencing sample was made of PBMCs or T cells enriched from blood (not recorded which). This clonotype was obtained from a woman in her thirties or forties with acute COVID-19. The CDR3, as DNA: TGTGCCAGCAGCTTATACGGGGACAGACTTTCACCCCTCCACTTT. It yields the protein CASSLYGDRLSPLHF.